This TCR beta chain was captured by sequencing in a study of CD8+ T cells in alopecia areata. RNA was extracted and reverse transcribed into cDNA as the sequencing template. Profiled with immunoSEQ multiplex PCR; TCRdb holds only in-frame clones, not every one. The sample has about 200,000 clones, about 53% seen once. V was clipped by 0 bases and J by 5 bases, with 10 bases between them. Germline V CDR1 and CDR2: LGHNA, YNFKEQ. This CDR3 contains 15 residues. This clone was counted a few times. This chain uses TRBV4-2 with TRBJ2-2; D may match TRBD1 or TRBD2 (5 bases each). The source was CD4+ T cells sorted from blood, collected at week 0. This TCR came from a human donor with alopecia areata. The CDR3 DNA follows: TGTGCCAGCAGCCAAGATAACGAGGGGACCGGGGAGCTGTTTTTT. It is translated as CASSQDNEGTGELFF.